The clone carrying this TCR beta chain was seen only a few times. These data originate in a study of T cells after yellow fever vaccination. Germline CDR1 reads SGHTA; CDR2 reads FQGNSA. The CDR3 has 14 residues. The germline V and J ends were trimmed by 0 bases and 3 bases, with 6 bases remaining between them. Universal primer sites and UMIs were introduced during 5'RACE template-switching synthesis of TCR cDNA. TCRdb fed the 5' RACE reads into MiXCR, producing one record per CDR3 protein. The repertoire holds about 630,000 distinct CDR3 sequences, with 12% as singletons. The source was PBMCs, collected on the day of the yellow fever booster vaccination. The source of this sequence is a man aged 30 to 39 who received the YFV17D yellow fever vaccine. The chain recombines TRBV7-2 with TRBJ1-5, with TRBD1 as a possible D gene (5 bases). For the CDR3, the DNA is TGTGCCAGCAGCTTAGCGGGGACCAATCAGCCCCAGCATTTT. Translated: CASSLAGTNQPQHF.